This T cell receptor (beta chain) was identified during a study of CD8+ T cells in alopecia areata. Findings of the study overall: Compared with normal scalp, lesional scalp had higher clonality and more expanded CD8+ clones.

The sequencing template was cDNA reverse transcribed from extracted RNA. TCRdb's table, derived via immunoSEQ multiplex PCR, lists solely in-frame clones and lacks some. Of about 110,000 clones in the sample, around 55% were seen once. For this clone: The antigen is unknown.

The sample taken for sequencing was CD8+ T cells sorted from blood. The sequence was collected from a human donor in good health.

CDR3 coding DNA: TGTGCCAGCAGCGATGCTTACGAGCAGTACTTC. Encoded protein: CASSDAYEQYF. V is TRBV11-2 and J is TRBJ2-7; D is unclear. The V gene's germline CDR1 is SGHAT and CDR2 FQNNGV. This CDR3 comprises 11 residues. The V end lost 5 bases, the J end lost 4 bases, and 6 bases lay between the germline ends. Based on the CDR3 plus reference TRBV11-2 and TRBJ2-7, the full variable domain is EAGVAQSPRYKIIEKRQSVAFWCNPISGHATLYWYQQILGQGPKLLIQFQNNGVVDDSQLPKDRFSAERLKGVDSTLKIQPAKLEDSAVYLCASSDAYEQYFGPGTRLTVT.